This paragraph covers one TCR beta chain sequence. No antigen is known for it. Pools of viral peptides were used by the ViraFEST assay to expand antigen-specific CD4+ T cells ahead of sequencing. Culture lasted roughly 9 days before CD4+ T cell isolation. By PCR, the person was confirmed to have had SARS-CoV-2 infection between March and December 2020. The data derive from a study of vaccination effects on CD4 cells after COVID-19. The assay was immunoSEQ multiplex PCR, and TCRdb's table has in-frame clones only and misses some. The sample consists of around 50,000 clones, roughly 77% of them appearing once. V lost 0 bases and J 4 bases, leaving 10 bases between the germline ends. Germline V gives CDR1 SGHRS, CDR2 YFSETQ. This CDR3 comprises 15 residues.

The receptor's source is a human donor who had a prior SARS-CoV-2 infection. Sequences were derived from CD4+ T cells from PBMCs cultured with HIV peptides, sampled before COVID-19 vaccination. Described subset: HIV-1 Nef peptide pool negative control/reference culture. This chain connects TRBV5-1 to TRBJ2-2, with D tentatively TRBD1 (6 bases). Here the CDR3 DNA reads TGCGCCAGCAGCTTGGGTACAGGGATCACCGGGGAGCTGTTTTTT. Amino acids: CASSLGTGITGELFF.